Below are 29 T cell receptor beta chains sequenced from a single sample in a study of T-cell memory formation after mild COVID-19. MiXCR, applied by TCRdb to the 5' RACE reads, yields one record per CDR3 protein. Among 300,000 to 400,000 distinct CDR3 sequences listed, roughly 14% were seen once. The sample was PBMCs or a T cell subset sorted from them (not recorded which). These receptors all stem from a young man who had mild COVID-19 (a few samples of this study predate the infection). Cell type and time point are not known.

This clonotype has a count of ten or more. CDR3 DNA: TGCGCCAGCAGCTCCCCGGACAGGACGAACCCTGGGGCCAACGTCCTGACTTTC. Amino acid sequence: CASSSPDRTNPGANVLTF. The rearrangement links TRBV5-1 to TRBJ2-6; TRBD1 agrees at 7 bases. CDR1 is SGHRS, CDR2 YFSETQ, per germline. Trimming cost V 3 bases and J 2 bases; bases outside gene matches: 11. The CDR3 sequence is 18 residues long.

The chain carries TRBV5-6 and TRBJ2-5, with a weak D call TRBD1 (6 bases). This CDR3 is built from 13 residues. V was cut by 4 bases and J by 5 bases, with 12 bases left in between. Germline V gives CDR1 SGHDT, CDR2 YYEEEE. CDR3 nucleotides: TGTGCCAGCAGCGTCACAGGGACGGAGACCCAGTACTTC. It specifies CASSVTGTETQYF.

This clonotype was found many times. V is TRBV5-6 and J is TRBJ1-1; D remains ambiguous. CDR1 and CDR2 (germline): SGHDT, YYEEEE. CDR3 length: 14 amino acids. Trimming removed 3 bases from V and 11 bases from J, with 20 bases in between. CDR3 amino acids: CASSWTGGPTGAFF. The CDR3 nucleotides read TGTGCCAGCAGCTGGACTGGCGGTCCCACTGGGGCTTTCTTT. The full variable domain, completed using reference TRBV5-6 and TRBJ1-1, is DAGVTQSPTHLIKTRGQQVTLRCSPKSGHDTVSWYQQALGQGPQFIFQYYEEEERQRGNFPDRFSGHQFPNYSSELNVNALLLGDSALYLCASSWTGGPTGAFFGQGTRLTVV.

The chain carries TRBV4-1 and TRBJ2-7; 7 nucleotides match TRBD1. This CDR3 has 18 amino acids. CDR1 and CDR2 from the germline V gene are MGHRA and YSYEKL. The trim removed 1 base at V and 3 bases at J, leaving 15 bases unmatched. CDR3 sequence: CASSQVADRASKGYEQYV. The CDR3 DNA reads TGCGCCAGCAGCCAAGTTGCCGACAGGGCATCTAAGGGCTACGAGCAGTACGTC.

V is TRBV20-1 and J is TRBJ1-6; the match to TRBD1 covers 7 bases. This CDR3 has 14 amino acids. The germline CDR1 and CDR2 sequences are DFQATT and SNEGSKA (reference sequence). The junction had 5 bases not matched to a gene; V was cut back by 6 bases and J by 3 bases. CDR3 sequence reads: CSALGQNYNSPLHF. In DNA, the CDR3 is TGCAGTGCCCTGGGACAGAACTATAATTCACCCCTCCACTTT.

This clonotype turned up a few times. The chain recombines TRBV20-1 with TRBJ2-1, with unresolved D. This CDR3 has 11 amino acids. Trimming cost V 0 bases and J 8 bases, with 5 bases left between them. The germline V gene has CDR1 DFQATT and CDR2 SNEGSKA (reference sequence). In DNA, the CDR3 is TGCAGTGCTAGAGATACCCATGAGCAGTTCTTC. Amino acids: CSARDTHEQFF.

The rearrangement uses TRBV6-2 or TRBV6-3 and TRBJ2-7; D is perhaps TRBD2 (6 bases). Trimming took off 2 bases at V and 3 bases at J, with 11 bases between the two ends. Germline V gives CDR1 MNHEY, CDR2 SVGEGT. This CDR3 is 14 amino acids long. The CDR3 is CASSYAGGRYEQYV. The CDR3 DNA is TGTGCCAGCAGTTACGCCGGGGGACGCTACGAGCAGTACGTC.

The V gene is TRBV12-3 or TRBV12-4, the J gene TRBJ2-3; D could derive from TRBD1 or TRBD2 (5 bases each). The CDR3 has 13 amino acids. V lost 6 bases and J 3 bases, leaving 10 bases between the germline ends. The CDR3 region has the DNA TGTGCCAGCAGGCCGGGGCTTACAGATACGCAGTATTTT. Translated: CASRPGLTDTQYF.

The chain couples TRBV7-8 to TRBJ2-3; D perhaps matches TRBD2 (6 bases). This CDR3 region has 18 residues. Trimming removed 4 bases at V and 0 bases at J, with 20 bases between. Looked up from germline, CDR1 is SGHVS and CDR2 is FQNEAQ. CDR3 bases: TGTGCCAGCAGCTCTTACGGGAGACAGAACCCTAGCACAGATACGCAGTATTTT. The encoded protein is CASSSYGRQNPSTDTQYF.

This sequence joins TRBV12-3 or TRBV12-4 and TRBJ2-1; 10 nucleotides align to TRBD2. This CDR3 has 17 residues. Trimming at V came to 5 bases and at J to 8 bases, leaving 15 bases not matched to a gene. CDR3 nucleotide sequence: TGTGCCAGCAGTGCGCTCTTTGTGGCTAGCGGGGGCGATGAGCAGTTCTTC. This sequence encodes CASSALFVASGGDEQFF.

CDR3: CASSLGTATGEQYF. CDR3 DNA: TGTGCCAGCTCACTTGGGACGGCCACGGGGGAGCAGTACTTC. The gene calls are TRBV18 and TRBJ2-7; D possibly matches TRBD1 or TRBD2 (5 bases each). CDR3 length equals 14 residues. The V end was cut by 4 bases, the J end by 7 bases, with 17 bases between. The germline V gene encodes CDR1 KGHSH and CDR2 LQKENI.

This chain links TRBV30 with TRBJ1-2, with TRBD1 as a possible D gene (6 bases). CDR1 and CDR2 (germline): GTSNPN, SVGIG (reference sequence). The CDR3 consists of 12 residues. V shed 2 bases and J shed 8 bases, with 12 bases lying between them. The CDR3 DNA is TGTGCCTGGAGTATGCAAACAGGGGGCTACACCTTC. The encoded protein is CAWSMQTGGYTF.

This clonotype was seen more than once but under ten times. The chain combines TRBV20-1 with TRBJ1-2; the D is unclear. The germline V and J ends were trimmed by 3 bases and 6 bases, with 8 bases remaining between them. The CDR3 length is 11 residues. The V gene's germline CDR1 is DFQATT and CDR2 SNEGSKA (reference sequence). Here the CDR3 DNA reads TGCAGTGCTAGTGACGGCCATGGCTACACCTTC. Its translation is CSASDGHGYTF.

As to this clonotype: The CDR3 carries no conserved terminal phenylalanine or tryptophan, so it likely arises from a read error. The gene calls are TRBV20-1 and TRBJ2-3, with D tentatively TRBD1 (5 bases). The V end lost 4 bases, the J end lost 3 bases, and 8 bases lay between the germline ends. The CDR3 covers 12 residues. Germline CDR1 DFQATT, CDR2 SNEGSKA (reference sequence). This CDR3 reads CSAIDRTDTQYL. The DNA for the CDR3 is TGCAGTGCTATCGACAGAACAGATACGCAGTATTTA.

This clonotype was seen more than once but under ten times. The V gene is TRBV4-2, the J gene TRBJ1-2; the match to TRBD1 covers 9 bases. The CDR3 is 16 residues long. Germline V lookup: CDR1 LGHNA, CDR2 YNFKEQ. V was pared by 0 bases and J by 6 bases, with 8 bases of the junction left unmatched. The CDR3 coding sequence is TGTGCCAGCAGCCAAGAGGGCAGGACAGGGGCCAATGGCTACACCTTC. Protein sequence: CASSQEGRTGANGYTF.

This clonotype has a handful of counts. The chain is built from TRBV9 and TRBJ2-1; 10 bases are shared with TRBD1. In germline, CDR1 is SGDLS, CDR2 YYNGEE. V shed 2 bases and J 10 bases; nucleotides not matched to a gene: 9. CDR3 length equals 15 residues. The CDR3 here is CASSVSGTGAWEQFF. The CDR3 nucleotides read TGTGCCAGCAGCGTCTCCGGGACAGGGGCGTGGGAGCAGTTCTTC.

This chain joins TRBV7-2 and TRBJ1-6; TRBD1 matches 7 bases. Per germline, CDR1 SGHTA and CDR2 FQGNSA. The CDR3 is 12 residues long. The V segment lost 5 bases and the J segment 11 bases; nucleotides outside the gene matches: 3. DNA of the CDR3: TGTGCCAGCAGCATACAGGGGACACCCCTCCACTTT. It yields the protein CASSIQGTPLHF.

The table lists this clonotype with a few counts. The chain combines TRBV5-6 with TRBJ2-7; 7 bases agree with TRBD2. The CDR3 consists of 11 residues. From germline, CDR1 is SGHDT and CDR2 YYEEEE. The J segment lost 7 bases and the V segment lost 2 bases, leaving 0 bases of the junction unmatched. The CDR3 loop reads CASSFSGEQYV. The CDR3 DNA sequence: TGTGCCAGCAGCTTTAGCGGGGAGCAGTACGTC.

The chain employs TRBV15 and TRBJ2-5; D perhaps matches TRBD2 (6 bases). This CDR3 has 15 amino acids. CDR1 is LNHNV, CDR2 YYDKDF, per germline (reference sequence). V lost 2 bases, J lost 2 bases, and 12 bases lay in between. For the CDR3, the DNA is TGTGCCACCAGCAGAACCATAGCGGAGCAAGAGACCCAGTACTTC. Protein: CATSRTIAEQETQYF.

The CDR3 region has the DNA TGTGCCAGCAGCTTGGGACTAGCGGGCCCCAGCTCCTACAATGAGCAGTTCTTC. Translation: CASSLGLAGPSSYNEQFF. The rearrangement links TRBV7-2 to TRBJ2-1, with 12 bases that match TRBD2. The length of the CDR3 is 18 residues. The V gene end was trimmed by 3 bases and the J gene end by 0 bases; junction bases not matched to a gene: 6. Germline values: CDR1 SGHTA, CDR2 FQGNSA.

The chain links TRBV7-9 to TRBJ1-2; D might be TRBD1 (5 bases). V was clipped by 5 bases and J by 4 bases, with 14 bases between them. The CDR3 totals 14 residues. Germline lookup yields CDR1 SEHNR and CDR2 FQNEAQ (reference sequence). The CDR3 sequence: CASSTEETVYGYTF. CDR3 in DNA: TGTGCCAGCAGCACCGAGGAGACAGTCTATGGCTACACCTTC.

This clonotype was seen ten or more times. V usage is TRBV12-3 or TRBV12-4 and J usage is TRBJ2-5; no reliable D call. Trimming cost V 2 bases and J 1 base, with 5 bases left between them. The CDR3 runs 13 residues. CDR3 protein: CASSLQIQETQYF. Here the CDR3 DNA reads TGTGCCAGCAGTTTACAGATCCAAGAGACCCAGTACTTC.

This rearrangement joins TRBV18 to TRBJ2-7, with a weak D call TRBD1 (5 bases). CDR3 size: 15 residues. Per the germline V gene, CDR1 is KGHSH and CDR2 is LQKENI. With 3 bases removed from V and 5 bases from J, the gap between germline ends came to 17 bases. The CDR3 DNA reads as TGTGCCAGCTCACCGCAGGCAGGGCCGAAAAACGAGCAGTACTTC. Its protein product is CASSPQAGPKNEQYF.

This clonotype was seen only a few times. The CDR3 loop is CASSALGGGNEQFF. The CDR3 DNA sequence: TGTGCCAGCAGTGCTCTGGGAGGGGGCAATGAGCAGTTCTTC. The chain uses TRBV6-1 and TRBJ2-1; D is possibly TRBD2 (7 bases). Between the trimmed V and J ends, which lost 4 bases and 6 bases, there was a span of 13 bases. The germline gives CDR1 MNHNS, CDR2 SASEGT. The CDR3 totals 14 residues.

V and J are TRBV30 and TRBJ2-1, with TRBD2 as a possible D gene (5 bases). Between the trimmed V and J ends, which lost 1 base and 10 bases, there was a span of 11 bases. The length of the CDR3 is 12 residues. From germline, CDR1 is GTSNPN and CDR2 SVGIG (reference sequence). CDR3 sequence: CAWSADYWEQFF. The CDR3 coding sequence is TGTGCCTGGAGTGCCGACTACTGGGAGCAGTTCTTC.

The rearrangement joins TRBV10-3 to TRBJ2-7; the match to TRBD2 covers 10 bases. The CDR3 consists of 14 residues. Germline CDR1 reads ENHRY; CDR2 reads SYGVKD. Trimming cost V 4 bases and J 3 bases; bases outside gene matches: 3. This chain's CDR3 is CAISGTSGDYEQYF. The CDR3 region has the DNA TGTGCCATCAGTGGGACTAGCGGAGACTACGAGCAGTACTTC.

This chain links TRBV7-9 with TRBJ2-3; tentatively, D is TRBD1 (6 bases). CDR3 length: 16 residues. CDR1 is SEHNR and CDR2 is FQNEAQ in the germline V gene (reference sequence). V was trimmed by 5 bases and J by 0 bases, leaving 15 bases between them. Written as DNA, the CDR3 is TGTGCCAGCAGCCCTCGACAGGCTGTGAGCACAGATACGCAGTATTTT. Protein sequence: CASSPRQAVSTDTQYF.

This chain uses TRBV12-3 or TRBV12-4 with TRBJ1-2, with a possible D match to TRBD1 (5 bases). Trimming removed 4 bases from V and 8 bases from J, with 11 bases in between. The length of the CDR3 is 12 residues. Here the CDR3 DNA reads TGTGCCAGCAGTTACCAGGGTGGGGGCTACACCTTC. Its translation: CASSYQGGGYTF.

This clonotype has only a few counts. The chain links TRBV20-1 to TRBJ1-4; D gene uncertain. This CDR3 has 12 amino acids. Germline V gene lookup returns CDR1 DFQATT and CDR2 SNEGSKA (reference sequence). Between the trimmed V and J ends, which lost 3 bases and 5 bases, there was a span of 7 bases. For the CDR3, the DNA is TGCAGTGCTAGTTTTGGGAATGAAAAACTGTTTTTT. Amino acid sequence: CSASFGNEKLFF.